The TCR beta chain described here comes from a study of CD8 T cells in Susac syndrome. Study in general: When blood was drawn, patients with Susac syndrome were on intravenous immunoglobulin alone, on corticosteroids, or therapy-naive.

Sequencing of TCR beta was undertaken in CD8+ and CD4+ T cells derived from blood. Bulk CD8+ and CD4+ cells came from magnetic negative isolation; CD8+ TEMRA by FACS. RNA, at 0.5 to 1 ug, was reverse transcribed with random hexamers. An immunoSEQ multiplex PCR amplified TCR beta CDR3 over 54 Vbeta and 13 Jbeta. TCRdb re-called the immunoSEQ multiplex PCR reads with MiXCR, one entry per CDR3 protein. Of around 100,000 distinct CDR3 sequences listed, roughly 96% are singletons. This CDR3 has 14 residues. Per the germline V gene, CDR1 is SGHDT and CDR2 is YYEEEE. Trimming pared 2 bases from V and 5 bases from J, leaving 12 bases between.

This clonotype was sampled from a human donor with Susac syndrome. Sequences were obtained from CD8+ T cells from PBMCs. This chain uses TRBV5-6 with TRBJ2-3, with TRBD2 as a possible D gene (6 bases). DNA for the CDR3: TGTGCCAGCAGCTTCGGGCCAGCGGGAGATACGCAGTATTTT. Its protein product is CASSFGPAGDTQYF.